The next 16 T cell receptor beta chains were all read from a single sample in a study of T cells in Graves' hyperthyroidism and ophthalmopathy. TCR beta CDR3 sequences were amplified from RNA transcripts. TCR CDR3 underwent first-round RT-PCR with the HTBI primer set. TCRdb re-analysed the multiplex PCR reads in MiXCR, keeping a single row per CDR3 protein. The sample lists hundreds of thousands of distinct CDR3 sequences; less than 15% were seen once. The sample consisted of blood. These receptors were obtained from a woman aged 18-29 years with Graves' hyperthyroidism.

The V and J genes are TRBV6-2 or TRBV6-3 and TRBJ2-7, with 7 bases fitting TRBD1. CDR1 and CDR2 from the germline V gene are MNHEY and SVGEGT. The CDR3 covers 15 residues. V dropped 8 bases and J dropped 2; count of bases not matched to a gene: 12. CDR3 region: CASGRLGTVAYEQYF. The CDR3, as DNA: TGTGCCAGCGGTAGGCTAGGGACAGTGGCCTACGAGCAGTACTTC.

The V call is TRBV7-3, the J call TRBJ2-1; 7 bases are shared with TRBD2. Germline V gene sequence: CDR1 SGHTA, CDR2 FQGTGA. V gave up 5 bases and J gave up 2 bases; unmatched junction bases: 12. The CDR3 totals 17 residues. For the CDR3, the DNA is TGTGCCAGCAGCAAAAAGCCCCGGGAGGAGCCCTACAATGAGCAGTTCTTC. Protein product: CASSKKPREEPYNEQFF.

This clonotype was seen at least ten times. The chain employs TRBV7-2 and TRBJ1-2; 8 bases are a match to TRBD1. V dropped 5 bases and J dropped 8; count of bases not matched to a gene: 13. The CDR3 length is 15 residues. Per germline, CDR1 SGHTA and CDR2 FQGNSA. The CDR3 region is CASSTFLDRARGYTF. As DNA, the CDR3 is TGTGCCAGCAGCACCTTCTTGGACAGGGCGAGGGGCTACACCTTC.

In this sample, this clonotype turned up a few times. The chain joins TRBV19 to TRBJ2-3, with TRBD2 matching 12 bases. This CDR3 is built from 17 residues. V was clipped by 2 bases and J by 5 bases; unmatched bases: 8. Germline V gives CDR1 LNHDA, CDR2 SQIVND (reference sequence). The DNA for the CDR3 is TGTGCCAGTAGTATAACCCGACTAGCGGGAGAAGTAGATACGCAGTATTTT. Its protein product is CASSITRLAGEVDTQYF. Full variable domain (missing parts from reference TRBV19 and TRBJ2-3): DGGITQSPKYLFRKEGQNVTLSCEQNLNHDAMYWYRQDPGQGLRLIYYSQIVNDFQKGDIAEGYSVSREKKESFPLTVTSAQKNPTAFYLCASSITRLAGEVDTQYFGPGTRLTVL.

This clonotype was seen at least ten times. This chain uses TRBV12-3 or TRBV12-4 with TRBJ2-2, with D tentatively TRBD1 (6 bases). Deletions cut 6 bases from V and 6 bases from J, with 11 bases between. The CDR3 runs to 13 residues. CDR3 amino acids: CASRMTGAGELFF. CDR3 nucleotide sequence: TGTGCCAGCAGGATGACAGGCGCCGGGGAGCTGTTTTTT.

Comment on this clonotype: A read error may be the cause here, since a much bigger clone is one base away. The chain carries TRBV10-3 and TRBJ1-2; 8 bases fit TRBD1. CDR3 length equals 13 residues. V trimming: 0 bases; J trimming: 7 bases; junction bases outside the gene matches: 1. Germline V gene sequence: CDR1 ENHRY, CDR2 SYGVKD. The CDR3, as DNA: TGTGCCATCAGTGAGTCCGGACAGGGTGGCTACACCTTC. Its translation: CAISESGQGGYTF.

This clonotype was picked up many times. The chain employs TRBV7-8 and TRBJ1-5; the D is unclear. Trimming took 1 base from V and 2 from J, leaving 6 bases between them. This CDR3 contains 14 residues. The germline CDR1 and CDR2 sequences are SGHVS and FQNEAQ. In DNA form, the CDR3 reads TGTGCCAGCAGCTTAGAGCACGGCAATCAGCCCCAGCATTTT. This translates into CASSLEHGNQPQHF.

This clonotype was counted ten times or more. The CDR3 region has the DNA TGCAGTGCCAGTACTAGCGGGGGGTCAAATGAGCAGTTCTTC. This encodes CSASTSGGSNEQFF. The chain is built from TRBV20-1 and TRBJ2-1; 12 bases align to TRBD2. The V segment lost 6 bases and the J segment 7 bases; nucleotides outside the gene matches: 7. The CDR3 extends over 14 amino acids. In germline, CDR1 is DFQATT, CDR2 SNEGSKA (reference sequence).

Many counts were recorded for this clonotype. The gene calls are TRBV4-3 and TRBJ2-1; 7 bases agree with TRBD2. The germline gives CDR1 LGHNA, CDR2 YSLEER. The V gene end was trimmed by 1 base and the J gene end by 5 bases; junction bases not matched to a gene: 5. This CDR3 comprises 15 residues. The CDR3 nucleotides read TGCGCCAGCAGCCAAGGGGCGGGAGCGAACAATGAGCAGTTCTTC. Translation: CASSQGAGANNEQFF.

On this clonotype itself: The CDR3 carries no conserved terminal phenylalanine or tryptophan, so it likely arises from a read error. This sequence joins TRBV2 and TRBJ2-6; D perhaps matches TRBD1 (5 bases). CDR3 length equals 14 residues. Germline assignment: CDR1 SNHLY and CDR2 FYNNEI. Trimming stripped 8 bases from V and 4 bases from J, with 12 bases between. This chain's CDR3 is CASGPGSGANVLTL. As DNA, the CDR3 is TGTGCCAGCGGGCCAGGGTCCGGGGCCAACGTCCTGACTCTC.

This clonotype was counted many times. The chain joins TRBV11-2 to TRBJ2-5, with 8 nucleotides matching TRBD1. CDR1 SGHAT and CDR2 FQNNGV come from the germline V gene. Unmatched junction bases numbered 6, after V lost 7 bases and J lost 2 bases. This CDR3 is built from 14 residues. This chain's CDR3 is CASTRTGRQETQYF. CDR3 coding DNA: TGTGCCAGCACCAGGACAGGGAGGCAAGAGACCCAGTACTTC.

V usage is TRBV5-6 and J usage is TRBJ2-1; 15 bases fit TRBD2. Germline V CDR1 and CDR2: SGHDT, YYEEEE. The CDR3 has 22 amino acids. V shed 2 bases, J shed 0 bases, and the junction held 15 bases outside the gene matches. CDR3 nucleotides: TGTGCCAGCAGCTTACGTTTCTTAGGGACTAGCGGGAGGCCGAGCTCCTACAATGAGCAGTTCTTC. Residues: CASSLRFLGTSGRPSSYNEQFF.

This clonotype was recorded at least ten times. The chain combines TRBV27 with TRBJ1-6; D ambiguous. V was cut by 1 base and J by 7 bases, with 5 bases left in between. This CDR3 has 13 residues. Germline CDR1 reads MNHEY; CDR2 reads SMNVEV (reference sequence). In DNA form, the CDR3 reads TGTGCCAGCAGTTTATACAGAAATTCACCCCTCCACTTT. Its translation: CASSLYRNSPLHF.

This clonotype has just a few counts. A read error may be the cause here, since a much bigger clone is one base away. This chain uses TRBV11-2 with TRBJ2-2; D gene ambiguous. Germline lookup yields CDR1 SGHAT and CDR2 FQNNGV. The CDR3 runs to 13 residues. This CDR3 is CTSSLWSTGELFF. The CDR3 nucleotides read TGTACCAGCAGCTTATGGTCCACCGGGGAGCTGTTTTTT. The full variable domain, its missing parts supplied by reference TRBV11-2 and TRBJ2-2, is EAGVAQSPRYKIIEKRQSVAFWCNPISGHATLYWYQQILGQGPKLLIQFQNNGVVDDSQLPKDRFSAERLKGVDSTLKIQPAKLEDSAVYLCTSSLWSTGELFFGEGSRLTVL.

Many counts were recorded for this clonotype. The chain carries TRBV27 and TRBJ1-1; D unresolved. Germline loops: CDR1 MNHEY, CDR2 SMNVEV (reference sequence). Between the trimmed V and J ends, which lost 6 bases and 4 bases, there was a span of 15 bases. CDR3 length: 14 residues. The CDR3 DNA reads as TGTGCCAGCAGCGTTCGGCGGGGTGGCACTGAAGCTTTCTTT. Translated, it gives CASSVRRGGTEAFF.

Only a few counts were recorded for this clonotype. J is TRBJ1-1 and V is TRBV14, with D perhaps matching TRBD1 (5 bases). Germline values: CDR1 SGHDN, CDR2 FVKESK. V lost 4 bases, J lost 6 bases, and 15 bases lay in between. The CDR3 has 14 residues. The CDR3 sequence is CASSLGPPTAEAFF. Here the CDR3 DNA reads TGTGCCAGCAGCCTCGGACCCCCGACAGCTGAAGCTTTCTTT.